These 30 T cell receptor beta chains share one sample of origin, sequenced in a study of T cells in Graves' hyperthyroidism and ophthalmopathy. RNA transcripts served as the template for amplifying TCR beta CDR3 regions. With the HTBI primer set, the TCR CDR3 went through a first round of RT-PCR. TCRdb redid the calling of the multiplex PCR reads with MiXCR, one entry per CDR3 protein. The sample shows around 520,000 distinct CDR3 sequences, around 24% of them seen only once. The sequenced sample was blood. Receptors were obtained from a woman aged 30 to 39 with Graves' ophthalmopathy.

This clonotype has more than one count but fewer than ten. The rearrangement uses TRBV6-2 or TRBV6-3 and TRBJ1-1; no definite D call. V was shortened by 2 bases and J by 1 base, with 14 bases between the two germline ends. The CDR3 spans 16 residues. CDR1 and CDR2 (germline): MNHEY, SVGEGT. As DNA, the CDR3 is TGTGCCAGCAGTTACCAGGTCTTCCTCACGAACACTGAAGCTTTCTTT. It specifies CASSYQVFLTNTEAFF.

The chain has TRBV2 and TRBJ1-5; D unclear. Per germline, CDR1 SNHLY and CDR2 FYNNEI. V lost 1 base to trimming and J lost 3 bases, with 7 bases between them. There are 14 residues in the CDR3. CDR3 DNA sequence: TGTGCCAGCAGTGAAGGGCAAAACAATCAGCCCCAGCATTTT. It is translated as CASSEGQNNQPQHF.

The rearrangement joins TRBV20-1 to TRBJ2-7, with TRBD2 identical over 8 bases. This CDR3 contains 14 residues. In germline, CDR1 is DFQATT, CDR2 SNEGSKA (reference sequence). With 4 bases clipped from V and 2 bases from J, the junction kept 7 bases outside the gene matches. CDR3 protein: CSANVASGPYEQYF. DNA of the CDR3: TGCAGTGCTAACGTAGCTAGCGGGCCCTACGAGCAGTACTTC.

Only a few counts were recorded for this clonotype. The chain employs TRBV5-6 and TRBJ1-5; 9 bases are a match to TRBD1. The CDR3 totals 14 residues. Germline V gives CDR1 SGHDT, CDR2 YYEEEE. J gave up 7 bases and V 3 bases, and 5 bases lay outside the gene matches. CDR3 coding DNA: TGTGCCAGCAGCTCCCAACAGGGGGCGCAGCCCCAGCATTTT. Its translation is CASSSQQGAQPQHF.

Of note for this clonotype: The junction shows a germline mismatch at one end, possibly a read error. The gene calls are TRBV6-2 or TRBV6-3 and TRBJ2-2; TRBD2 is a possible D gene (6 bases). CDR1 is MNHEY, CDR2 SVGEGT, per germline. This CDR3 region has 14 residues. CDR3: CASSYLATDGDLFF. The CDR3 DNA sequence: TGTGCCAGCAGTTATCTAGCGACAGACGGGGATCTGTTTTTT.

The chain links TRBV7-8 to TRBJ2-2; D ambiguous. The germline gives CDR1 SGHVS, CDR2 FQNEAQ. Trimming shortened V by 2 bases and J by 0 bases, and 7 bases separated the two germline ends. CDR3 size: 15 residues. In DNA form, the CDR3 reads TGTGCCAGCAGCTTAATGAGGACGAACACCGGGGAGCTGTTTTTT. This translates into CASSLMRTNTGELFF.

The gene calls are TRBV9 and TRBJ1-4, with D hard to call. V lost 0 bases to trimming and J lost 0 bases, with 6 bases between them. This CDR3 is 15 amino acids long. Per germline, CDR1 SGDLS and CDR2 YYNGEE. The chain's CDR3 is CASSVDPSTNEKLFF. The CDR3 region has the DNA TGTGCCAGCAGCGTAGATCCCTCAACTAATGAAAAACTGTTTTTT. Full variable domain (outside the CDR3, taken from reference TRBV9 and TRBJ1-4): DSGVTQTPKHLITATGQRVTLRCSPRSGDLSVYWYQQSLDQGLQFLIQYYNGEERAKGNILERFSAQQFPDLHSELNLSSLELGDSALYFCASSVDPSTNEKLFFGSGTQLSVL.

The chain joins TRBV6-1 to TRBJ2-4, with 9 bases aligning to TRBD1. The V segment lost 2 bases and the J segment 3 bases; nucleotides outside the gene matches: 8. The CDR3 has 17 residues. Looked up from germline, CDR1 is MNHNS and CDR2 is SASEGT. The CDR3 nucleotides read TGTGCCAGCAGTGAAAGGAGACAGGGGGTGGTCAAAAACATTCAGTACTTC. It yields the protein CASSERRQGVVKNIQYF.

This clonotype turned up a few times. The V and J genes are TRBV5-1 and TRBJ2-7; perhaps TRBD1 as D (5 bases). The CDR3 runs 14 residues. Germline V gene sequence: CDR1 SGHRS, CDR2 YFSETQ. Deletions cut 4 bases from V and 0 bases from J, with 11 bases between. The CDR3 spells CASSTDRFSYEQYF. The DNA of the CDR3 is TGCGCCAGCAGCACCGACAGATTCTCCTACGAGCAGTACTTC. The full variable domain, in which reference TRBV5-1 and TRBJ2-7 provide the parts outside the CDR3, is KAGVTQTPRYLIKTRGQQVTLSCSPISGHRSVSWYQQTPGQGLQFLFEYFSETQRNKGNFPGRFSGRQFSNSRSEMNVSTLELGDSALYLCASSTDRFSYEQYFGPGTRLTVT.

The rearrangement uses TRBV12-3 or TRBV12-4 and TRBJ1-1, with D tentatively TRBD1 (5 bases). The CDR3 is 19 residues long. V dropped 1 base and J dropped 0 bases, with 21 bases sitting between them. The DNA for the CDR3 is TGTGCCAGCAGTTTAGAAGACAGATTCAGCCCCGTCATGAACACTGAAGCTTTCTTT. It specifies CASSLEDRFSPVMNTEAFF.

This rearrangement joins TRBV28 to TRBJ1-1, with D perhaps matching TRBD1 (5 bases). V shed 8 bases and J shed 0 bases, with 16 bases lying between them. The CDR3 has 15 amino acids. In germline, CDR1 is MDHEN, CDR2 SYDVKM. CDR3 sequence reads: CASEPIGEMNTEAFF. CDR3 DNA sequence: TGTGCCAGCGAGCCCATAGGGGAAATGAACACTGAAGCTTTCTTT.

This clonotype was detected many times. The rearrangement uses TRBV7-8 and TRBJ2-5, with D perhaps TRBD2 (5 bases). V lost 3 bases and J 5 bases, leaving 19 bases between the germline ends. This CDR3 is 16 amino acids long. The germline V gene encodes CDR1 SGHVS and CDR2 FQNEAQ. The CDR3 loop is CASSLTFFEGGETQYF. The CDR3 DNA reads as TGTGCCAGCAGCTTGACCTTTTTCGAGGGTGGGGAGACCCAGTACTTC. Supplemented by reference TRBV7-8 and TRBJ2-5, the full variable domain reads GAGVSQSPRYKVAKRGQDVALRCDPISGHVSLFWYQQALGQGPEFLTYFQNEAQLDKSGLPSDRFFAERPEGSVSTLKIQRTQQEDSAVYLCASSLTFFEGGETQYFGPGTRLLVL.

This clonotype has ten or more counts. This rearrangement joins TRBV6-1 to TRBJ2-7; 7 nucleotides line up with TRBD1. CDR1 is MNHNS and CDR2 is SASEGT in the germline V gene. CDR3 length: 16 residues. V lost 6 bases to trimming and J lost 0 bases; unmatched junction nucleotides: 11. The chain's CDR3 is CASSLLSGDSSYEQYF. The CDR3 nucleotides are TGTGCCAGCAGCCTACTGTCCGGGGACAGCTCCTACGAGCAGTACTTC.

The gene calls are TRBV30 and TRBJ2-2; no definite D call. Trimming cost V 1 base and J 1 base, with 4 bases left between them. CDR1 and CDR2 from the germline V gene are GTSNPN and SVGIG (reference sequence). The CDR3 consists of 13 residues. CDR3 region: CAWSARNTGELFF. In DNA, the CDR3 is TGTGCCTGGAGTGCGCGGAACACCGGGGAGCTGTTTTTT.

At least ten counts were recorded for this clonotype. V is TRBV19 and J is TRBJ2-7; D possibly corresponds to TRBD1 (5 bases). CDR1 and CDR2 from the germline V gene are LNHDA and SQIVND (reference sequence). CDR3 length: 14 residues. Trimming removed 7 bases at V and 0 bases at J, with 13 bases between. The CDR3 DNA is TGTGCCAGTACCTTTGACAGCGCCTCCTACGAGCAGTACTTC. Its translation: CASTFDSASYEQYF. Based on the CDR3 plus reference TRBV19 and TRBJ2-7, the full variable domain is DGGITQSPKYLFRKEGQNVTLSCEQNLNHDAMYWYRQDPGQGLRLIYYSQIVNDFQKGDIAEGYSVSREKKESFPLTVTSAQKNPTAFYLCASTFDSASYEQYFGPGTRLTVT.

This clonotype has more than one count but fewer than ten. Here the CDR3 reads CASSPLFGGNQPQHF. CDR3 nucleotides: TGTGCCAGCAGTCCCTTATTTGGGGGCAATCAGCCCCAGCATTTT. The gene calls are TRBV6-1 and TRBJ1-5; D unresolved. Germline V CDR1 and CDR2: MNHNS, SASEGT. Trimming removed 5 bases from V and 2 bases from J, with 13 bases in between. The CDR3 spans 15 residues.

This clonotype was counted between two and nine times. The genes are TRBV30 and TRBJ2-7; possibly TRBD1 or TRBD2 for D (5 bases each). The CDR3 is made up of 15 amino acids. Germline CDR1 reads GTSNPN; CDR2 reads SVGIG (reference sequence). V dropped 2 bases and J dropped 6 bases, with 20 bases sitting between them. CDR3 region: CAWSRPRDGEGEQYF. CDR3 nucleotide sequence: TGTGCCTGGAGTAGACCCCGGGACGGTGAAGGCGAGCAGTACTTC.

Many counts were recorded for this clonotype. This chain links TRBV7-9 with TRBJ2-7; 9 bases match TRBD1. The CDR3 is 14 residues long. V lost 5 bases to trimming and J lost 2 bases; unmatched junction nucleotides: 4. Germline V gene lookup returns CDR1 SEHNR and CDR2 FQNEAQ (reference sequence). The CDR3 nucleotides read TGTGCCAGCAGCCTGGACAGGGGCGCCTACGAGCAGTACTTC. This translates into CASSLDRGAYEQYF.

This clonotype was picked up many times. The CDR3 loop reads CATGQTGPYGYTF. DNA of the CDR3: TGTGCCACCGGACAAACAGGGCCCTATGGCTACACCTTC. The V and J genes are TRBV2 and TRBJ1-2, with D perhaps matching TRBD1 (6 bases). Germline CDR1 is SNHLY and CDR2 is FYNNEI. The CDR3 sequence is 13 residues long. Trimming shortened V by 10 bases and J by 4 bases, and 16 bases separated the two germline ends. Full variable domain (outside the CDR3, taken from reference TRBV2 and TRBJ1-2): EPEVTQTPSHQVTQMGQEVILRCVPISNHLYFYWYRQILGQKVEFLVSFYNNEISEKSEIFDDQFSVERPDGSNFTLKIRSTKLEDSAMYFCATGQTGPYGYTFGSGTRLTVV.

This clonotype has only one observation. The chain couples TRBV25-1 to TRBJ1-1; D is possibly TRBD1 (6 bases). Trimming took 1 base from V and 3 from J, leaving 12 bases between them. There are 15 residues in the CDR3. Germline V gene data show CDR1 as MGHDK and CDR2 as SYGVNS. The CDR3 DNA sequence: TGTGCCAGCAGTGAATTAAGGAGACAGGACACTGAAGCTTTCTTT. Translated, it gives CASSELRRQDTEAFF.

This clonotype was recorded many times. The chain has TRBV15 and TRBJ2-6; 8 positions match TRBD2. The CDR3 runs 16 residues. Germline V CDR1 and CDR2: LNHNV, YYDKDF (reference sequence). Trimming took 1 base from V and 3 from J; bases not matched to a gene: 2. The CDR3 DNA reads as TGTGCCACCAGCAGAGGAAGCGGGGGTGGGGCCAACGTCCTGACTTTC. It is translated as CATSRGSGGGANVLTF. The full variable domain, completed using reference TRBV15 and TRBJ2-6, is DAMVIQNPRYQVTQFGKPVTLSCSQTLNHNVMYWYQQKSSQAPKLLFHYYDKDFNNEADTPDNFQSRRPNTSFCFLDIRSPGLGDTAMYLCATSRGSGGGANVLTFGAGSRLTVL.

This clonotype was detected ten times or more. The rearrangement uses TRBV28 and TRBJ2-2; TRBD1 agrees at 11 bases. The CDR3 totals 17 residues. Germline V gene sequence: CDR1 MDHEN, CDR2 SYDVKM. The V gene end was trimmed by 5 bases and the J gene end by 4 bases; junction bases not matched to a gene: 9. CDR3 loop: CASSPRTGGVGTGELFF. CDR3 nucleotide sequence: TGTGCCAGCAGTCCAAGGACAGGGGGCGTAGGCACCGGGGAGCTGTTTTTT.

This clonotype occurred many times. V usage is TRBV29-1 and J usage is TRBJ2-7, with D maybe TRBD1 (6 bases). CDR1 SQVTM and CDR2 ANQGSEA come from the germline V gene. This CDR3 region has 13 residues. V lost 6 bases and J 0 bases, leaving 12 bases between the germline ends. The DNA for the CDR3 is TGCAGCGTACTCGGACAGCACTCCTACGAGCAGTACTTC. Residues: CSVLGQHSYEQYF.

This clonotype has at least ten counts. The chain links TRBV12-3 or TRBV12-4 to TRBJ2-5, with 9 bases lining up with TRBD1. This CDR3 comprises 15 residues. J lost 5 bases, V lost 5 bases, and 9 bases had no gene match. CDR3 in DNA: TGTGCCAGCAGTCATTCGGGACAGGGAGGGGAGACCCAGTACTTC. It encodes CASSHSGQGGETQYF.

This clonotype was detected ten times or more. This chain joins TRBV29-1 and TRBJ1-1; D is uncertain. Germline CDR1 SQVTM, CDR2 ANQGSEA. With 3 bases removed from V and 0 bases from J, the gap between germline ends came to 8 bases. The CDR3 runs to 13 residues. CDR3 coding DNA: TGCAGCGTTGATAACAGCATGAACACTGAAGCTTTCTTT. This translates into CSVDNSMNTEAFF. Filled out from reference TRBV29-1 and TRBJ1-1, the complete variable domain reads SAVISQKPSRDICQRGTSLTIQCQVDSQVTMMFWYRQQPGQSLTLIATANQGSEATYESGFVIDKFPISRPNLTFSTLTVSNMSPEDSSIYLCSVDNSMNTEAFFGQGTRLTVV.

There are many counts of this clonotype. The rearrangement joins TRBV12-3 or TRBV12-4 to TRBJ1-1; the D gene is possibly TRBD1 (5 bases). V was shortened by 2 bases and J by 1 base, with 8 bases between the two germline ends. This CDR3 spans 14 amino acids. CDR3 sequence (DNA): TGTGCCAGCAGTTTATGGCAGGGGAACACTGAAGCTTTCTTT. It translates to CASSLWQGNTEAFF.

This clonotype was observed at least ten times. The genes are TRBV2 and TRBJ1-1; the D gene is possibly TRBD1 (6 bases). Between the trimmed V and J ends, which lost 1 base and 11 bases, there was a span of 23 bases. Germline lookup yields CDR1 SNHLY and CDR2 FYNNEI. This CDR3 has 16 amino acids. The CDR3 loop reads CASSEDLPTGSMSAFF. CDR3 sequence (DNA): TGTGCCAGCAGTGAAGACCTACCCACAGGGAGCATGTCGGCTTTCTTT.

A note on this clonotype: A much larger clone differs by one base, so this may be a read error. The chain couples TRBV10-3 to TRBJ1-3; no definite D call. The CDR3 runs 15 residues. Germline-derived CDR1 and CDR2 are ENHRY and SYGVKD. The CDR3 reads CASSESYASGNTIYF. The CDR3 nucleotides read TGTGCCAGCAGTGAGTCATACGCATCTGGAAACACCATATATTTT.

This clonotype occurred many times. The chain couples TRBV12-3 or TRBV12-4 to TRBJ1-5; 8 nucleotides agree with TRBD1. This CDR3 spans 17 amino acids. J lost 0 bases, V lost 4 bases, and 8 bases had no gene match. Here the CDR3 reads CASSSSPGQGSNQPQHF. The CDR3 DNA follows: TGTGCCAGCAGTTCCTCTCCTGGACAGGGTAGCAATCAGCCCCAGCATTTT.

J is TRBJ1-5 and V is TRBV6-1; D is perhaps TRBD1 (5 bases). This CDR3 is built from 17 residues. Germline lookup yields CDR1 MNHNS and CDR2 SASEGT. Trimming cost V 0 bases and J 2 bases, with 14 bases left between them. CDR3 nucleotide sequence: TGTGCCAGCAGTGAAGCTCGGGGCAGGGCCGGCAATCAGCCCCAGCATTTT. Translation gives CASSEARGRAGNQPQHF.